This note documents a single T cell receptor beta chain sequence. Its antigen is currently unknown. The data were obtained in a study of identifying expanded T cells in peripheral blood. General observations from the study: Around 1.2 clones differed between technical replicates, versus roughly 17 and 20 over time. Across healthy donors, higher total template counts meant significantly greater approximately 2-week count variance.

Repertoires were generated with immunoSEQ multiplex PCR, while TCRdb's copy carries only in-frame clones and drops some. Seen here are around 63,000 clones, approximately 87% observed once, and the top ten hold under 5%. Collection occurred without any documented infections or immune events in donors. The sample comprised blood. This sequence was found in a person between 18 and 69 years old in good health.

CDR3 region: CASSLGQADTQYF. The CDR3 DNA sequence: TGTGCCAGCAGCTTGGGTCAAGCAGATACGCAGTATTTT. The chain uses TRBV5-6 and TRBJ2-3; D is unclear. Per germline, CDR1 SGHDT and CDR2 YYEEEE. With 0 bases removed from V and 4 bases from J, the gap between germline ends came to 6 bases. This CDR3 region has 13 residues.